The T cell receptor (beta chain) under discussion was sequenced for a study of T cell repertoires in cytomegalovirus infection. Whole-study results and caveats: HLA-C-restricted CMV-specific TCR beta clonotypes were dominant in the ex vivo response.

To note about this clonotype: Its target is unknown.

TCRdb passed the reads through MiXCR, listing each CDR3 protein once. The sample consists of around 180,000 distinct CDR3 sequences, under 30% of them appearing once. V lost 2 bases and J 10 bases, leaving 6 bases between the germline ends. The CDR3 runs to 12 residues. This chain uses TRBV12-3 or TRBV12-4 with TRBJ1-6; D not certain. Sequencing was carried out using PBMCs. The sequence was collected from a human donor in good health (CMV status not recorded). Some clones in this sample may be carry-over from other donors' samples. CDR3 sequence (DNA): TGTGCCAGCAGTTTATGGAAGTCACCCCTCCACTTT. It encodes CASSLWKSPLHF.